A single sample gave rise to the 3 T cell receptor beta chains below, sequenced in a study of breast tumors, draining lymph nodes, adjacent tissues. TCRdb called the multiplex PCR reads again in MiXCR, with one record for every CDR3 protein. The sample lists 100,000 or so distinct CDR3 sequences, around 20% occurring once. Samples came from axillary lymph nodes draining the breast cancer. Sequencing was carried out using axillary lymph node tissue. Source of these receptors: a female donor with breast cancer. Some clones in this sample may be carry-over from other donors' samples.

In this sample, this clonotype turned up many times. This chain joins TRBV9 and TRBJ2-3; D gene unclear. The CDR3 contains 15 residues. The V end was cut by 0 bases, the J end by 0 bases, with 8 bases between. CDR1 is SGDLS and CDR2 is YYNGEE in the germline V gene. The chain's CDR3 is CASSVGAVSTDTQYF. CDR3 in DNA: TGTGCCAGCAGCGTAGGGGCAGTTAGCACAGATACGCAGTATTTT. Full variable domain (missing parts from reference TRBV9 and TRBJ2-3): DSGVTQTPKHLITATGQRVTLRCSPRSGDLSVYWYQQSLDQGLQFLIQYYNGEERAKGNILERFSAQQFPDLHSELNLSSLELGDSALYFCASSVGAVSTDTQYFGPGTRLTVL.

Points on this clonotype: This may stem from a read error, because a much larger clone lies one nucleotide away. This chain joins TRBV20-1 and TRBJ2-3; tentatively, D is TRBD1 (6 bases). The V end was cut by 3 bases, the J end by 3 bases, with 16 bases between. The CDR3 totals 15 residues. Germline CDR1 and CDR2: DFQATT and SNEGSKA (reference sequence). CDR3 sequence reads: CSASPTGRSTDTQYF. CDR3 DNA sequence: TGCAGTGCTAGCCCAACAGGGAGAAGTACAGATACGCAGTATTTT.

This clonotype has at least ten counts. V and J are TRBV27 and TRBJ2-7, with 9 bases matching TRBD1. Germline CDR1 and CDR2: MNHEY and SMNVEV (reference sequence). This CDR3 has 13 residues. V gave up 6 bases and J gave up 5 bases; unmatched junction bases: 5. The CDR3 protein is CASRRTGDHEQYF. In DNA form, the CDR3 reads TGTGCCAGCAGAAGGACAGGGGACCACGAGCAGTACTTC.